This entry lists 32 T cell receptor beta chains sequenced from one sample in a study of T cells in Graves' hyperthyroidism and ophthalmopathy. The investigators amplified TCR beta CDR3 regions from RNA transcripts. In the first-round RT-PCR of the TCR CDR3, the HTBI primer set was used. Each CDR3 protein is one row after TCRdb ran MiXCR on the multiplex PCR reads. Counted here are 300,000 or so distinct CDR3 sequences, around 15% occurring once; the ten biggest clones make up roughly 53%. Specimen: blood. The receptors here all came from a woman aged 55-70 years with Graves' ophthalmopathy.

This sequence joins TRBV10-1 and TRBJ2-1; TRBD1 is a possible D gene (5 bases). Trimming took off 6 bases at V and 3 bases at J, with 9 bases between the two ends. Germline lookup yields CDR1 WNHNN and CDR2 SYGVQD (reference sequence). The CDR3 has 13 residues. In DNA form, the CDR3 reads TGCGCCAGCAGGCCCGACAGCTACAATGAGCAGTTCTTC. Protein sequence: CASRPDSYNEQFF.

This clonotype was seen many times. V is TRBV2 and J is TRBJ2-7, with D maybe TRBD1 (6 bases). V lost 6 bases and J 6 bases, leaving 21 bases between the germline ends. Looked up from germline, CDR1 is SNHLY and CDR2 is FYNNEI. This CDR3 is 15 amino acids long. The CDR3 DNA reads TGTGCCAGCAGCGGGACGGGACACCCACCCTCCGAGCAGTACTTC. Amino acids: CASSGTGHPPSEQYF.

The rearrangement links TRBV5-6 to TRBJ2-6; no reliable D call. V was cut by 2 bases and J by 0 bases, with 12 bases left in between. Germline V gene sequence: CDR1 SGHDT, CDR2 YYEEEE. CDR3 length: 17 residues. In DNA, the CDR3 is TGTGCCAGCAGCTTAACCCCTCGGGCCTCTGGGGCCAACGTCCTGACTTTC. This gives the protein CASSLTPRASGANVLTF.

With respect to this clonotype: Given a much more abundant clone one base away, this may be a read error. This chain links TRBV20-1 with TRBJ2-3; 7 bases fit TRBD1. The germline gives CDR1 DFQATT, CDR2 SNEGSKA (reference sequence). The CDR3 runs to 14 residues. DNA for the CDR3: TGCACTGCTAGAGAGGGGGCTAGCACAGATACGCAGTATTTT. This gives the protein CTAREGASTDTQYF.

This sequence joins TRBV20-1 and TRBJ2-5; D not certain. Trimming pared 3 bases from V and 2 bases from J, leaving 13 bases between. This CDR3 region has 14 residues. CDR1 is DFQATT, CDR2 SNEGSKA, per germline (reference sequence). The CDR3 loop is CSARLVTEQETQYF. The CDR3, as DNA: TGCAGTGCTAGGTTAGTGACGGAGCAAGAGACCCAGTACTTC.

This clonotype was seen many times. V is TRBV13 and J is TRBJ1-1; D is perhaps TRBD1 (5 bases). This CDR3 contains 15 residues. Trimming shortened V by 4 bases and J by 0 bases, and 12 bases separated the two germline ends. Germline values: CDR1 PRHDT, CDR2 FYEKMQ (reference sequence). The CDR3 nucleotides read TGTGCCAGCAGCTCGACAGCCAATATGAACACTGAAGCTTTCTTT. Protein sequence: CASSSTANMNTEAFF.

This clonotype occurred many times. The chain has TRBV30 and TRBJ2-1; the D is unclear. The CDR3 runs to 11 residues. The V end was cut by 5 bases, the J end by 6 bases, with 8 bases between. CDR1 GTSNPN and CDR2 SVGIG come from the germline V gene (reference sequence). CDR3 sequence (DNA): TGTGCCTGGGGAGCTGGCAATGAGCAGTTCTTC. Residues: CAWGAGNEQFF.

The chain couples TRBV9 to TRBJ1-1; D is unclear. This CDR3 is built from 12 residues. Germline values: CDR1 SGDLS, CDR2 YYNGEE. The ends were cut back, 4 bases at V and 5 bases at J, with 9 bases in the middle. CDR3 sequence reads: CASSSGGTEAFF. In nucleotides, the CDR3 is TGTGCCAGCAGCTCAGGCGGAACTGAAGCTTTCTTT.

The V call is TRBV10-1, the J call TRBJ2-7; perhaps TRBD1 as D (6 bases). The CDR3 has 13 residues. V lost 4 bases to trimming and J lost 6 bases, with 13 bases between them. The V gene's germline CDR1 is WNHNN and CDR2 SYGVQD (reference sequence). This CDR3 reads CASSGNTGTEQYF. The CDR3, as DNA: TGCGCCAGCAGTGGGAATACAGGGACCGAGCAGTACTTC.

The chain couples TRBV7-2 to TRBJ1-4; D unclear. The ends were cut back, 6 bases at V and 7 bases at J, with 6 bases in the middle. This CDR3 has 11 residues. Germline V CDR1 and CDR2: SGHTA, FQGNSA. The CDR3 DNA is TGTGCCAGCAGTAGGACTGAAAAACTGTTTTTT. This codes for CASSRTEKLFF.

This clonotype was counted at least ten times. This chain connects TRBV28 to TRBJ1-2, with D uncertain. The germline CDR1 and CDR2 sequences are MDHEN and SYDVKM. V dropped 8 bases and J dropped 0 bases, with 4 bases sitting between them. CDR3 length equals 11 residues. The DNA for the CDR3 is TGTGCCAGCGCCGCTAACTATGGCTACACCTTC. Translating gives CASAANYGYTF.

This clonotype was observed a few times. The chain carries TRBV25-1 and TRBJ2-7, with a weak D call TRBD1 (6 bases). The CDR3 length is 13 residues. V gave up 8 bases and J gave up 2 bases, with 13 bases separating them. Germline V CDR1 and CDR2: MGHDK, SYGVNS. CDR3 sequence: CASPWTETYEQYF. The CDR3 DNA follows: TGTGCCAGCCCTTGGACAGAGACCTACGAGCAGTACTTC.

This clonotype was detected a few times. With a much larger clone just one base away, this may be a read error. The CDR3 nucleotides are TGTGCCAGCGGCCCGGGGACAGGGGTCGGCTACACCTTC. Amino acids: CASGPGTGVGYTF. The V gene is TRBV7-9, the J gene TRBJ1-2; 10 bases map to TRBD1. V lost 8 bases to trimming and J lost 8 bases; unmatched junction nucleotides: 8. The germline V gene encodes CDR1 SEHNR and CDR2 FQNEAQ (reference sequence). The CDR3 sequence is 13 residues long.

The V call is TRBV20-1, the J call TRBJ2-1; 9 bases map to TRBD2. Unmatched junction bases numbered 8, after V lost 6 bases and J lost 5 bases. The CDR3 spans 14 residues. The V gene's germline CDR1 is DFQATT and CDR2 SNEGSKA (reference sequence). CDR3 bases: TGCAGTGCCCAACTAGCGGGTAAAGACAATGAGCAGTTCTTC. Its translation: CSAQLAGKDNEQFF.

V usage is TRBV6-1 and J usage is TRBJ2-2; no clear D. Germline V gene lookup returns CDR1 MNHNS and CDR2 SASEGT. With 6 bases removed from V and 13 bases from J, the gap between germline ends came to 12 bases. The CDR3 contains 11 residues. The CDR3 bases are TGTGCCAGCAGCCTTCAAAGGGTGCTGTTTTTT. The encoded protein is CASSLQRVLFF.

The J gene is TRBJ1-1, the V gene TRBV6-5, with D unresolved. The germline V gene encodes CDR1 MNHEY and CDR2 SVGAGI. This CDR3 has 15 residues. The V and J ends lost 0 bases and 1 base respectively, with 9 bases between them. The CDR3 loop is CASSYSRSPNTEAFF. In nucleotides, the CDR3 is TGTGCCAGCAGTTACTCGAGGTCTCCGAACACTGAAGCTTTCTTT.

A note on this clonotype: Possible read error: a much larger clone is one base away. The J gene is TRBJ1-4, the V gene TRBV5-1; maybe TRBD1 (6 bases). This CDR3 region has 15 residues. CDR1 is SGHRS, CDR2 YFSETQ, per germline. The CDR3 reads CASSLARGADEKLLF. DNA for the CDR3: TGCGCCAGCAGCTTGGCCCGGGGGGCGGATGAAAAACTGCTTTTT.

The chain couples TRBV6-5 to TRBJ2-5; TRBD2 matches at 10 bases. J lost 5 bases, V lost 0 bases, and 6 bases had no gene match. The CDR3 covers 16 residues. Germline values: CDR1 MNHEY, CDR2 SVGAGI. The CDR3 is CASSYSGSGRRETQYF. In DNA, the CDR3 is TGTGCCAGCAGTTACTCGGGTAGCGGGAGGAGGGAGACCCAGTACTTC.

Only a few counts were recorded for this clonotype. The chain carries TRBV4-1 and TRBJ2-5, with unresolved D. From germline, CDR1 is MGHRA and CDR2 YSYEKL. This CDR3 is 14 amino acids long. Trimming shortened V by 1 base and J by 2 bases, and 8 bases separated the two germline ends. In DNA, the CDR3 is TGCGCCAGCAGCCAAGTCAGAGAACAAGAGACCCAGTACTTC. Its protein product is CASSQVREQETQYF.

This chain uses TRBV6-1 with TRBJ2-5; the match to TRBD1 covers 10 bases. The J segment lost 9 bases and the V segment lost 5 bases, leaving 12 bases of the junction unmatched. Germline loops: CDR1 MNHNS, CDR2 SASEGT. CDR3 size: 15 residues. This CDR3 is CASSRKPGQGRAQYF. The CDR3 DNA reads TGTGCCAGCAGTCGAAAACCGGGACAGGGGAGGGCCCAGTACTTC.

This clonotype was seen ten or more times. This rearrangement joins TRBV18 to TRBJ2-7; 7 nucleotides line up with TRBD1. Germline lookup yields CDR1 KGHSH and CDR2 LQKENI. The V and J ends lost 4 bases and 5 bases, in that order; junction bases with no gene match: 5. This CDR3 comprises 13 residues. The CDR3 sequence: CASSRQGLNEQYF. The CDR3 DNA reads TGTGCCAGCTCACGACAGGGATTGAACGAGCAGTACTTC.

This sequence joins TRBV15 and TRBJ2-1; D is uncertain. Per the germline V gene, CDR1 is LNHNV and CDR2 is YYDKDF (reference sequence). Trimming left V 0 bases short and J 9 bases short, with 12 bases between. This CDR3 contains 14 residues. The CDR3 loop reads CATSRDQGSFEQFF. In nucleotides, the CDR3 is TGTGCCACCAGCAGAGATCAAGGCTCGTTTGAGCAGTTCTTC.

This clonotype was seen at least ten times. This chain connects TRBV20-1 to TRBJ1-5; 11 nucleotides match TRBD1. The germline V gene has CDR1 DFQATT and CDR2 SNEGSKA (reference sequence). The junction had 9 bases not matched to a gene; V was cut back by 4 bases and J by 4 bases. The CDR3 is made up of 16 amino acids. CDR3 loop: CSAIGTGGFGNQPQHF. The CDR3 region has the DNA TGCAGTGCTATCGGGACAGGGGGTTTTGGGAATCAGCCCCAGCATTTT.

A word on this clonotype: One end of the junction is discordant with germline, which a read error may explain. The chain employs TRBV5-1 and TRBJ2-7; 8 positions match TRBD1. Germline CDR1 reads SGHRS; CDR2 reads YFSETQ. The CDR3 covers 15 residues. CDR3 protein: CASSVLGQESYKQYF. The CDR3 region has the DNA TGCGCCAGCAGCGTCCTGGGACAGGAGAGCTACAAGCAGTACTTC.

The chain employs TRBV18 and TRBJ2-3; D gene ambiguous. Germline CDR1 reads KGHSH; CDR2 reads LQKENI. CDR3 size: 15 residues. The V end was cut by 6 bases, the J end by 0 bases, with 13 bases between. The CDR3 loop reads CASSPDGPSTDTQYF. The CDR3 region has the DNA TGTGCCAGCTCCCCCGACGGACCTAGCACAGATACGCAGTATTTT.

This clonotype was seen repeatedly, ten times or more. This CDR3 is CASSASRRDRATEAFF. CDR3 sequence (DNA): TGTGCCAGCAGCGCCAGCAGACGGGACAGGGCTACTGAAGCTTTCTTT. The J gene is TRBJ1-1, the V gene TRBV7-8; 9 bases are shared with TRBD1. Trimming removed 5 bases from V and 5 bases from J; junction bases left unmatched: 12. The germline V gene has CDR1 SGHVS and CDR2 FQNEAQ. CDR3 size: 16 residues.

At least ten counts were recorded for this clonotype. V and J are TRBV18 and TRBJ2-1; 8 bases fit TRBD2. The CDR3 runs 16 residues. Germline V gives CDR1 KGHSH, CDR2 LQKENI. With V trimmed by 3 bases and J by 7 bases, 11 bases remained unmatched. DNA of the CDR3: TGTGCCAGCTCACCCGTTGAGCGGGAGTTCGTAAATGAGCAGTTCTTC. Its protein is CASSPVEREFVNEQFF.

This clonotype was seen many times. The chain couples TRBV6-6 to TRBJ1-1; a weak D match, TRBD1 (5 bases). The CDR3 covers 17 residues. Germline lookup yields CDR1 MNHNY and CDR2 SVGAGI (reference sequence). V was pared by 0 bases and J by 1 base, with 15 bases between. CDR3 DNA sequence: TGTGCCAGCAGTTACTCGGGGCGGGGACCCTGGAACACTGAAGCTTTCTTT. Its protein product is CASSYSGRGPWNTEAFF.

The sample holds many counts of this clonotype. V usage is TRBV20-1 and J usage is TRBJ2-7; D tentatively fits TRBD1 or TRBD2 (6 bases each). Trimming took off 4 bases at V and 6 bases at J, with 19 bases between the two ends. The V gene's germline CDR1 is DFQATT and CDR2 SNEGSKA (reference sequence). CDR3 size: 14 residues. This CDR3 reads CSATRGQGTGEQYF. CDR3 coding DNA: TGCAGTGCTACCCGGGGGCAGGGTACCGGCGAGCAGTACTTC.

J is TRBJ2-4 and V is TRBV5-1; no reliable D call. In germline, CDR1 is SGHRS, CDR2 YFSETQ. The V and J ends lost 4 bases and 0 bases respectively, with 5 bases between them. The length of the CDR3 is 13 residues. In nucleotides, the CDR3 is TGCGCCAGCAGCGGGATAGCCAAAAACATTCAGTACTTC. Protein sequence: CASSGIAKNIQYF.

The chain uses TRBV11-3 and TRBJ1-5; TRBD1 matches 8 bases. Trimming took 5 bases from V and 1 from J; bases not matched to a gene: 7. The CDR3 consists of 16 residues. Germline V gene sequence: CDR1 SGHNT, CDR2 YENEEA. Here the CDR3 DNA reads TGTGCCAGCAGCCCGTCGACAGGGGCAAGCAATCAGCCCCAGCATTTT. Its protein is CASSPSTGASNQPQHF.

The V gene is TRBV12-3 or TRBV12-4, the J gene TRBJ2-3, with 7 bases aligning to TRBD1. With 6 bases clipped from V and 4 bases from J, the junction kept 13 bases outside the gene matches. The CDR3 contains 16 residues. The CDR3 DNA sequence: TGTGCCAGCAGAGATCAATTGGACAGGTTTCCAGATACGCAGTATTTT. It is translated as CASRDQLDRFPDTQYF.